This TCR beta chain was sequenced in a study of long-term antiretroviral therapy in people with HIV (dated by TCRdb to between 2020 and 2023). Background on the whole study: Collection of the earliest samples took place about a decade ahead of the 2015 WHO recommendation for immediate ART, at a time when ART was typically delayed until CD4 counts fell. No cross-contamination during QIAcube processing turned up in test extractions that ran a monoclonal T-cell line alongside more than 30 polyclonal samples. The cohort contributed about 180 cryopreserved PBMC samples from 30 adults with confirmed HIV infection, collected serially over a mean of about 6 years (range 1-12). Of the 30 participants with HIV, roughly 10 were female. This retrospective serial study examined whether starting ART and sustained HIV suppression were associated with changes in the composition and diversity of the TRB repertoire in peripheral blood. Results and caveats for the whole study, not just this receptor: Compared with controls, HIV repertoires had narrower CDR3 length ranges, and the network structure pointed to an antigen-experienced repertoire that shifted only slightly toward naive after ART. Since PBMC availability was limited, sequencing covered only the TCR beta chain, with no alpha chain pairing. The repertoire was dominated across all time points by expanded TRB clones identified before ART initiation, although this dominance was seen to fluctuate and to decrease in many PLHIV after ART. Inferences about post-ART repertoire changes are limited because no data were available on ART adherence, viral resistance or therapy changes. Starting ART was linked to a significant rise in TRB diversity, yet even after long-term ART the diversity remained significantly lower than in transplant donor controls. Because pre-ART samples had limited cell numbers, profiling was done on unsorted PBMC rather than on sorted CD4+ and CD8+ T cells. Samples dated from the mid-2000s to the late 2010s, and the ART regimens used may be less effective than current ones.

Participants were included only if at least one PBMC sample before ART initiation and at least two post-ART samples were available. Treatment was received in the United States of America by all participants with HIV. Before DNA extraction, cryopreserved samples of 1-10 million PBMC were thawed and washed. At the time of the earliest PBMC sample, participants with HIV were aged between about 20 and 54 years. PBMC samples were contributed by each participant from 1-4 timepoints before ART initiation and 2-8 timepoints after ART initiation, with a median of 7 samples. For every participant, serial HIV viral load, CD4+ T-cell count, ART history and demographic data were obtained. Genomic DNA was extracted from unsorted PBMC with a Qiagen kit on a QIAcube, processed in batches of 12 samples. Details on this clone: The specificity of this receptor is unknown. Per-base qualities were not stored, and no clone one base away is much larger.

The germline V gene encodes CDR1 LNHNV and CDR2 YYDKDF (reference sequence). V drops 0 bases and J drops 8 bases, leaving 8 bases in between. The CDR3, cysteine through phenylalanine, is 14 amino acids long. Just the 42-base CDR3 DNA is kept, in frame starting at base 1. Sequencing of the TRB variable region was done with the immunoSEQ hsTCRB v3.0 assay at survey level resolution. A depth of about 40,000-50,000 T-cell genomes per sample was targeted for TRB sequencing. An Illumina MiSeq with a v3 150-cycle kit was used to sequence the pooled TRB libraries. The study's own analysis went as follows. Repertoire analysis was run in R within a reproducible Nextflow workflow that covered QC, data transformation and analysis. Custom analyses were implemented in LymphoSeq2, an R package for AIRR-Seq data exploration. Several samples that yielded fewer than 5000 total TRB sequences were excluded, so that about 200 HIV repertoires were analyzed. Among the roughly 190 retained HIV repertoires, 55 to 60 were collected before ART initiation and 120 to 130 were collected after ART initiation. Each repertoire was downsampled to 5000 TRB nucleotide sequences, and summary statistics were averaged across 100 downsampling iterations. The analysis kept only TRB sequences whose CDR3 regions were at least seven amino acids long. Diversity was assessed using a clonality score derived from Shannon entropy and using the Gini coefficient. In the repertoire networks, any two of the top 5000 CDR3 amino acid sequences were linked whenever the two sequences differed by an edit distance of one. GLIPH2 predicted antigen specificity groups and MHC restriction for TRB CDR3 amino acid sequences. Known CMV, EBV, HIV or tissue antigen associations were flagged by matching CDR3 amino acid sequences against VDJdb and McPAS-TCR. Pre-ART, post-ART and control groups were compared with Wilcoxon signed-rank tests and Holm-Bonferroni correction. TCRdb re-hosts the immuneACCESS table, in-frame sequences only. Its copies lack some clones; in the studies checked, an unresolved V gene accounts for under half of them, and the cause for the rest is not known. The V and J calls and the clone size are those of that table, but D and trimming were determined from the DNA. The sample table contains approximately 20,000 clones; only one count was recorded for 87% of them. Roughly 4% of the sample belongs to the ten largest clones.

The sequencing here drew on unsorted PBMCs, taken 2.1 years after starting antiretroviral therapy. The V gene is TRBV15 and the J gene is TRBJ1-6; no D gene is confidently identified. The sequence derives from a man younger than 35 with HIV. The CDR3 is CATSRDPADSPLHF. Read as DNA, the sequence is TGTGCCACCAGCAGAGACCCGGCCGATTCACCCCTCCACTTT.